These 17 T cell receptor beta chains originate from one sample sequenced in a study of blood T cell repertoires in COVID-19. The table came from immunoSEQ multiplex PCR; TCRdb's copy has only in-frame clones and leaves some out. The repertoire has approximately 210,000 clones, less than 95% of them found once; the top ten carry approximately 0.69%. The sequenced sample was peripheral blood. All receptors come from a man between 25 and 39 years old with COVID-19, enrolled during active disease.

This chain connects TRBV27 to TRBJ2-2; tentative D call: TRBD2 (6 bases). V was clipped by 7 bases and J by 0 bases, with 6 bases between them. This CDR3 has 13 amino acids. Germline lookup yields CDR1 MNHEY and CDR2 SMNVEV (reference sequence). CDR3 in DNA: TGTGCCAGCACTAGCGCGAACACCGGGGAGCTGTTTTTT. It translates to CASTSANTGELFF.

CDR3: CASSTLGQNTGELFF. DNA for the CDR3: TGTGCCAGTAGTACTCTGGGACAGAACACCGGGGAGCTGTTTTTT. The rearrangement joins TRBV19 to TRBJ2-2; TRBD1 might be the D (6 bases). The germline CDR1 and CDR2 sequences are LNHDA and SQIVND (reference sequence). V lost 4 bases, J lost 1 base, and 10 bases lay in between. The CDR3 spans 15 residues.

The chain carries TRBV6-1 and TRBJ2-3; no definite D call. Between the trimmed V and J ends, which lost 1 base and 3 bases, there was a span of 17 bases. Germline CDR1 reads MNHNS; CDR2 reads SASEGT. There are 17 residues in the CDR3. CDR3 loop: CASSEGGSRRFTDTQYF. DNA of the CDR3: TGTGCCAGCAGTGAAGGCGGTAGTCGTAGGTTTACAGATACGCAGTATTTT.

The gene calls are TRBV5-1 and TRBJ2-3; 8 bases align to TRBD1. After removal of 3 bases from V and 0 bases from J, the junction contained 6 bases not matched to a gene. Germline CDR1 and CDR2: SGHRS and YFSETQ. CDR3 size: 16 residues. The CDR3 sequence is CASSSYQGASTDTQYF. CDR3 coding DNA: TGCGCCAGCAGCTCCTACCAGGGGGCTAGCACAGATACGCAGTATTTT.

The V call is TRBV12-5, the J call TRBJ1-6; D not certain. V was cut by 6 bases and J by 10 bases, with 13 bases left in between. The CDR3 totals 13 residues. The germline gives CDR1 LGHNT, CDR2 FRNRAP. CDR3 nucleotides: TGTGCTAGTGGACTTTCGGGGAAATCACCCCTCCACTTT. This encodes CASGLSGKSPLHF.

The V and J genes are TRBV7-5 and TRBJ2-1; the table's D call, TRBD2, was not checked against the DNA. TRBV7-5 constitutes a pseudogene. The CDR3 has 15 residues. The CDR3: CVRSLKHHGYNEQFF. CDR3 DNA: TGTGTCAGAAGCTTAAAACACCACGGGTACAATGAGCAGTTCTTC.

This rearrangement joins TRBV4-1 to TRBJ1-5; possibly TRBD1 for D (6 bases). The CDR3 is 14 residues long. In germline, CDR1 is MGHRA, CDR2 YSYEKL. Trimming cost V 7 bases and J 4 bases, with 14 bases left between them. The CDR3 sequence is CASTKQQGNQPQHF. As DNA, the CDR3 is TGCGCCAGCACCAAACAACAGGGAAATCAGCCCCAGCATTTT.

The chain carries TRBV6-5 and TRBJ1-2; TRBD1 matches at 7 bases. Germline V gene lookup returns CDR1 MNHEY and CDR2 SVGAGI. This CDR3 has 13 residues. The V and J ends lost 7 bases and 8 bases, in that order; junction bases with no gene match: 10. The CDR3 region is CASNNRGGWGYTF. CDR3 DNA sequence: TGTGCCAGCAATAACAGGGGAGGATGGGGCTACACCTTC.

The chain joins TRBV6-5 to TRBJ2-3, with 7 bases identical to TRBD1. V shed 5 bases, J shed 2 bases, and the junction held 7 bases outside the gene matches. Germline values: CDR1 MNHEY, CDR2 SVGAGI. This CDR3 is 15 amino acids long. The CDR3 spells CASSNRQGTTDTQYF. The CDR3 DNA reads as TGTGCCAGCAGTAACCGACAGGGAACCACAGATACGCAGTATTTT.

V is TRBV5-1 and J is TRBJ1-2; tentatively, D is TRBD1 (5 bases). Germline V gives CDR1 SGHRS, CDR2 YFSETQ. The CDR3 covers 13 residues. V lost 3 bases and J lost 8, with 14 bases in between. The CDR3 protein is CASSSEGRPGYTF. CDR3 DNA: TGCGCCAGCAGCTCGGAGGGGCGGCCGGGCTACACCTTC.

This clone was counted only a few times. The V and J genes are TRBV4-1 and TRBJ1-5, with TRBD1 matching 8 bases. The CDR3 has 16 residues. Germline lookup yields CDR1 MGHRA and CDR2 YSYEKL. V gave up 0 bases and J gave up 6 bases; unmatched junction bases: 7. The CDR3 spells CASSQEGQGAAQPQHF. The CDR3 DNA is TGCGCCAGCAGCCAAGAGGGGCAGGGGGCAGCTCAGCCCCAGCATTTT.

This chain links TRBV13 with TRBJ2-3; the match to TRBD1 covers 9 bases. Trimming at V came to 2 bases and at J to 2 bases, leaving 8 bases not matched to a gene. Germline V lookup: CDR1 PRHDT, CDR2 FYEKMQ (reference sequence). The CDR3 extends over 17 amino acids. CDR3: CASSLSRDREYTDTQYF. The CDR3 nucleotides read TGTGCCAGCAGCTTATCCAGGGACAGGGAATACACAGATACGCAGTATTTT.

This chain uses TRBV6-5 with TRBJ2-2; 9 bases are a match to TRBD2. This CDR3 is built from 15 residues. Germline V gives CDR1 MNHEY, CDR2 SVGAGI. Trimming took 4 bases from V and 5 from J; bases not matched to a gene: 5. CDR3 bases: TGTGCCAGCAGTTGGCTAGCGGGGAGAACCGGGGAGCTGTTTTTT. It is translated as CASSWLAGRTGELFF.

This clone has a handful of counts. The chain couples TRBV5-4 to TRBJ1-5; D is unclear. The germline V gene encodes CDR1 SGHNT and CDR2 YYREEE (reference sequence). The V end lost 4 bases, the J end lost 5 bases, and 10 bases lay between the germline ends. This CDR3 is built from 13 residues. The CDR3 DNA reads as TGTGCCAGCAGCCAGGACTTCGATCAGCCCCAGCATTTT. Its protein product is CASSQDFDQPQHF. The variable domain in full, with the rest retrieved from reference TRBV5-4 and TRBJ1-5, is ETGVTQSPTHLIKTRGQQVTLRCSSQSGHNTVSWYQQALGQGPQFIFQYYREEENGRGNFPPRFSGLQFPNYSSELNVNALELDDSALYLCASSQDFDQPQHFGDGTRLSIL.

This clone has more than one count but fewer than ten. The gene calls are TRBV5-1 and TRBJ2-2; 7 nucleotides match TRBD2. Per the germline V gene, CDR1 is SGHRS and CDR2 is YFSETQ. The V segment lost 2 bases and the J segment 6 bases; nucleotides outside the gene matches: 7. The CDR3 contains 15 residues. Written as DNA, the CDR3 is TGCGCCAGCAGCTTTCGGGAGCGGGGTCCCGGGGAGCTGTTTTTT. Amino acid sequence: CASSFRERGPGELFF.

The V and J genes are TRBV19 and TRBJ1-1; D uncertain. The CDR3 has 13 amino acids. Germline V lookup: CDR1 LNHDA, CDR2 SQIVND (reference sequence). Trimming cost V 4 bases and J 5 bases, with 11 bases left between them. CDR3: CASSKRGETEAFF. DNA for the CDR3: TGTGCCAGTAGTAAACGTGGGGAGACTGAAGCTTTCTTT.

This clone appeared a single time. The chain carries TRBV2 and TRBJ1-4; possible D gene TRBD1, 6 bases. The CDR3 consists of 15 residues. CDR1 SNHLY and CDR2 FYNNEI come from the germline V gene. V was clipped by 3 bases and J by 1 base, with 9 bases between them. Written as DNA, the CDR3 is TGTGCCAGCAGTGACCCAGGGGAAACTAATGAAAAACTGTTTTTT. It yields the protein CASSDPGETNEKLFF.